The clone carrying this TCR beta chain was detected a few times. Its antigen is as yet unknown. The read falls 3 residues short of the CDR3 end, and the missing part is taken from the germline J gene. These data come from a study of T cell clonality in common variable immunodeficiency. Germline assignment: CDR1 SNHLY and CDR2 FYNNEI. The CDR3 is made up of 14 amino acids. V was pared by 4 bases and J by 4 bases, with 11 bases between. For at least one year, all CVID subjects received replacement immunoglobulin. General study points: Common variable immunodeficiency TCR beta sequences reportedly had fewer deletions and N-nucleotide insertions.

Method: immunoSEQ multiplex PCR; TCRdb's copy keeps in-frame clones and lacks some. Observed in the sample are 40,000 or so clones, none of them singletons. The clonotype originates from a human donor with common variable immunodeficiency. The V call is TRBV2, the J call TRBJ1-5; unclear D gene. Sequences were obtained from peripheral blood mononuclear cells. The part of the CDR3 DNA that was read is TGTGCCAGCAGTGCCGGGTCTTGGAATCAGCCC. Translating gives CASSAGSWNQP. In full, the CDR3 is CASSAGSWNQPQHF.